The 7 T cell receptor beta chains below all came from one sample that was sequenced in a study of human T cells and chemical hapten exposure. Time point noted: patch test 3, about 24 weeks after DPC sensitization. Described treatment: therapeutic diphenylcyclopropenone sensitization with weekly scalp DPC. In TCRdb, the RACE reads were re-called with MiXCR into one record per CDR3 protein. The table lists 130,000 or so distinct CDR3 sequences, about 11% of them singletons. The sample here was whole blood, taken in connection with sensitization to the hapten diphenylcyclopropenone (DPC). The origin of the receptors is a woman in her 50s with alopecia areata. Some clones in this sample may be carry-over from other donors' samples.

This chain uses TRBV27 with TRBJ1-3; D is undetermined. Per the germline V gene, CDR1 is MNHEY and CDR2 is SMNVEV (reference sequence). The CDR3 contains 13 residues. The CDR3, as DNA: TGTGCAACGGGGTTGTCGGCTGGAAACACCATATATTTT. Residues: CATGLSAGNTIYF.

The V call is TRBV6-5, the J call TRBJ2-7; tentatively, D is TRBD2 (5 bases). The CDR3 runs 14 residues. Per the germline V gene, CDR1 is MNHEY and CDR2 is SVGAGI. V lost 5 bases and J 7 bases, leaving 18 bases between the germline ends. In DNA form, the CDR3 reads TGTGCCAGCAGTCCGTATGAGGGAGCGTGGGAGCAGTACTTC. Amino acids: CASSPYEGAWEQYF.

This clonotype was counted at least ten times. The chain recombines TRBV6-2 or TRBV6-3 with TRBJ1-2; 7 nucleotides agree with TRBD1. Germline V gene sequence: CDR1 MNHEY, CDR2 SVGEGT. The CDR3 is 12 residues long. V shed 5 bases and J 3 bases; nucleotides not matched to a gene: 0. CDR3 nucleotides: TGTGCCAGCAGTACAGGGGACTATGGCTACACCTTC. This translates into CASSTGDYGYTF.

V gene TRBV29-1 combines with J gene TRBJ2-3; 9 positions agree with TRBD2. Trimming removed 0 bases from V and 4 bases from J; junction bases left unmatched: 2. CDR1 and CDR2 (germline): SQVTM, ANQGSEA. There are 14 residues in the CDR3. CDR3 DNA: TGCAGCGTTGAAGAAGGCGGGGGGGCAGATACGCAGTATTTT. This codes for CSVEEGGGADTQYF.

In its sample, this clonotype was seen many times. The chain recombines TRBV7-8 with TRBJ2-3; D is unclear. The CDR3 length is 15 residues. Trimming stripped 7 bases from V and 4 bases from J, with 18 bases between. The germline gives CDR1 SGHVS, CDR2 FQNEAQ. The CDR3 protein is CASNKGRARPDTQYF. Written as DNA, the CDR3 is TGTGCCAGCAACAAGGGTCGGGCCCGGCCAGATACGCAGTATTTT.

The chain couples TRBV28 to TRBJ2-1; D possibly corresponds to TRBD1 (6 bases). The V end lost 8 bases, the J end lost 12 bases, and 11 bases lay between the germline ends. CDR3 size: 10 residues. CDR1 is MDHEN, CDR2 SYDVKM, per germline. The CDR3 loop is CASYQGRQFF. For the CDR3, the DNA is TGTGCCAGCTATCAGGGGAGGCAGTTCTTC. Looking up the rest from reference TRBV28 and TRBJ2-1 gives the full variable domain: DVKVTQSSRYLVKRTGEKVFLECVQDMDHENMFWYRQDPGLGLRLIYFSYDVKMKEKGDIPEGYSVSREKKERFSLILESASTNQTSMYLCASYQGRQFFGPGTRLTVL.

This chain links TRBV5-1 with TRBJ2-1; D uncertain. Per the germline V gene, CDR1 is SGHRS and CDR2 is YFSETQ. The CDR3 has 15 amino acids. Between the trimmed V and J ends, which lost 0 bases and 8 bases, there was a span of 15 bases. For the CDR3, the DNA is TGCGCCAGCAGCTTGGGGTTGGAAGGATGGGATGAGCAGTTCTTC. Translating it yields CASSLGLEGWDEQFF. Combining the CDR3 with reference TRBV5-1 and TRBJ2-1 gives the whole variable domain KAGVTQTPRYLIKTRGQQVTLSCSPISGHRSVSWYQQTPGQGLQFLFEYFSETQRNKGNFPGRFSGRQFSNSRSEMNVSTLELGDSALYLCASSLGLEGWDEQFFGPGTRLTVL.